This entry concerns a single T cell receptor beta chain. The source of the sample is a study of control samples from healthy donors and cancer patients. CDR1 and CDR2 from the germline V gene are MGHRA and YSYEKL. This CDR3 region has 16 residues. V was clipped by 2 bases and J by 4 bases; unmatched bases: 6. Repertoires were generated with immunoSEQ multiplex PCR, while TCRdb's copy carries only in-frame clones and drops some. The data contain over 100,000 clones, more than 70% of them singletons. V and J are TRBV4-1 and TRBJ2-2, with 8 bases lining up with TRBD1. The TCR sequence derives from a man in his forties in good health. The sample was blood. The CDR3 loop is CASSQYPGTGTGELFF. The CDR3 nucleotides read TGCGCCAGCAGCCAATACCCCGGGACAGGCACCGGGGAGCTGTTTTTT.